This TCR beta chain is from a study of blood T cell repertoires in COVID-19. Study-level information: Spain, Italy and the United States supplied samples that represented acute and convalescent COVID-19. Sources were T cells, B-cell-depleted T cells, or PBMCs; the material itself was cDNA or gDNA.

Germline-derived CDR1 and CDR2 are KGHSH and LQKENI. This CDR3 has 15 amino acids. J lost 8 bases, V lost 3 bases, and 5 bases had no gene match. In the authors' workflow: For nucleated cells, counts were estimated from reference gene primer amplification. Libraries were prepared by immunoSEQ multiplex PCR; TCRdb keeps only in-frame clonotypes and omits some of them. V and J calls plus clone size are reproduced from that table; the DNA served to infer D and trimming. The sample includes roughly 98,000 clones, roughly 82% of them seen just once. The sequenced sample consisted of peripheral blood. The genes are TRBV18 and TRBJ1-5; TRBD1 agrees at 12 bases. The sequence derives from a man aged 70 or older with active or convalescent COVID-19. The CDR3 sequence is CASSPGTGGQEPQHF. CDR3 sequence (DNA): TGTGCCAGCTCACCGGGGACAGGGGGCCAGGAGCCCCAGCATTTT.